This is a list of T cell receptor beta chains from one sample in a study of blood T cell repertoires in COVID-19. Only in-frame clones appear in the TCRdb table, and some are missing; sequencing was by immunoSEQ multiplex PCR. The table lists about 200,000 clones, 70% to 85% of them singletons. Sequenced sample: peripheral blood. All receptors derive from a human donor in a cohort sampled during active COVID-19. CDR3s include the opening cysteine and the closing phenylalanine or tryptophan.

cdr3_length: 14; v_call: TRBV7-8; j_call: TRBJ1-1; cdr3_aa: CASSQRQGSLEAFF
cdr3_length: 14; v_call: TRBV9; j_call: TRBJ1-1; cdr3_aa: CASSSWGRSSRAFF
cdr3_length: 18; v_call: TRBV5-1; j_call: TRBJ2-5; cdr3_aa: CASSSRRGVESAGETQYF
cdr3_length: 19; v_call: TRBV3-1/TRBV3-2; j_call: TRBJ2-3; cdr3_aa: CASSQDGLAAIPSTDTQYF
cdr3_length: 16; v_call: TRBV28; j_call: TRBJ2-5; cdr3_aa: CASSLQRLAVKETQYF
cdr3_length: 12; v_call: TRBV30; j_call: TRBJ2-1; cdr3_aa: CAWGRGEDEQFF
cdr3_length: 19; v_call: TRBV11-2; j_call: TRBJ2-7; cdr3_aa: CASSPRGPGGKESSYEQYF
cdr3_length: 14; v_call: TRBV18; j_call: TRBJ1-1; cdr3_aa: CASSPRQGDTEAFF
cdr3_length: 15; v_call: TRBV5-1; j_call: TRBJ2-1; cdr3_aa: CASSLDLAGYNEQFF
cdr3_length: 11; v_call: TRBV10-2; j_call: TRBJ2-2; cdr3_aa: CASSSSRKMFF
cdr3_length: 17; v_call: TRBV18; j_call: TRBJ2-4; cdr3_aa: CASSPRSAGYAGNIQYF
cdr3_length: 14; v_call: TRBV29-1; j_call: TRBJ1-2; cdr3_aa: CSAGTGGGPYGYTF
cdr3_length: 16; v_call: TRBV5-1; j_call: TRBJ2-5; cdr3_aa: CASSLESGRVQETQYF
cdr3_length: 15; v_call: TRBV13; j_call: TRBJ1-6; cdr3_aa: CASSRGRGKNSPLHF
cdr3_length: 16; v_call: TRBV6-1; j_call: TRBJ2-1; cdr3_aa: CASSADLAWASDEQFF
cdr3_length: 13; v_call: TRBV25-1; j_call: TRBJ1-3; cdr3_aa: CASSARSGNTIYF
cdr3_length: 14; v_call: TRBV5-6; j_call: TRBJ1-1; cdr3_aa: CASSWATGNTEAFF
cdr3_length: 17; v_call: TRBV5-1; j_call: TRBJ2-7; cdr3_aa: CASSPAQTGRASYEQYF
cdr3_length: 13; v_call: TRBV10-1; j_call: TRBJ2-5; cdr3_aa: CASSERPGETQYF
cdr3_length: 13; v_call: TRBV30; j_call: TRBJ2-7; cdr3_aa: CAWSDYRANEQYF
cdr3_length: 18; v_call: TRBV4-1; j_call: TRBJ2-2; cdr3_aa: CASSQVSLAGLVTGELFF
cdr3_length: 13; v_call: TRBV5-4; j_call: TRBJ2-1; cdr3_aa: CASSPERGPGGFF
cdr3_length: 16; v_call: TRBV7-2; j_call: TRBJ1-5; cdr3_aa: CASSLWQSHSNQPQHF
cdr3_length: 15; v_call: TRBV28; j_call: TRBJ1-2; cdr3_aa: CASRALGITNYGYTF
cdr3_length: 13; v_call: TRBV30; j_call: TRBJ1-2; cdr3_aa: CAWSVTGVAGYTF
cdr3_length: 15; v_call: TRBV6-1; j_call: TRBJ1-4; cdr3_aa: CASSDGGLDDEKLFF
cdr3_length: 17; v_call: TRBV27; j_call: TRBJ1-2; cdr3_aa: CASSLTPQQGAAYGYTF
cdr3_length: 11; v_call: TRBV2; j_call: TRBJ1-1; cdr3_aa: CASTGYLRAFF
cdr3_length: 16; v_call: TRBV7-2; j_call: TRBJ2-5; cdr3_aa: CASSLHWTAGGETQYF
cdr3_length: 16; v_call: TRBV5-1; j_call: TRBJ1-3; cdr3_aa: CASSGDSGRAGNTIYF
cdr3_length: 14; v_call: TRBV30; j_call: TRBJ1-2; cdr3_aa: CAWSVSGSNYGYTF
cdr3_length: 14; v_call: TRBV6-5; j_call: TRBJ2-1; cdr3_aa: CASSYRGLAEKQFF
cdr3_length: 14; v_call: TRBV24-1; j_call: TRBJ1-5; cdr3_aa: CATGGGSSNQPQHF